Shown below are 19 T cell receptor beta chains from a single sample sequenced in a study of Ad26.COV2.S vaccination and SARS-CoV-2 variants. Profiling relied on immunoSEQ multiplex PCR, and the TCRdb table lists in-frame clones only, not all of them. The sample has about 350,000 clones, around 92% seen once. Sequencing used peripheral blood, obtained after recovery from COVID-19. All receptors come from a human donor who had recovered from COVID-19.

This CDR3 is CASSSGTGGARVYGYTF. CDR3 nucleotides: TGTGCCAGCAGCTCCGGGACAGGGGGCGCGAGGGTCTATGGCTACACCTTC. This chain uses TRBV7-2 with TRBJ1-2, with TRBD1 matching 12 bases. This CDR3 has 17 residues. J lost 4 bases, V lost 4 bases, and 10 bases had no gene match. Germline loops: CDR1 SGHTA, CDR2 FQGNSA.

V is TRBV18 and J is TRBJ2-3, with D possibly being TRBD2 (6 bases). The CDR3 is 14 residues long. With 0 bases removed from V and 6 bases from J, the gap between germline ends came to 10 bases. The germline gives CDR1 KGHSH, CDR2 LQKENI. The CDR3 protein is CASSPPGGADTQYF. For the CDR3, the DNA is TGTGCCAGCTCACCACCGGGCGGGGCGGATACGCAGTATTTT.

The chain uses TRBV5-6 and TRBJ1-1; D not resolved. V was clipped by 0 bases and J by 3 bases, with 3 bases between them. This CDR3 has 12 amino acids. Germline CDR1 SGHDT, CDR2 YYEEEE. CDR3 nucleotides: TGTGCCAGCAGCTTGGCGGACACTGAAGCTTTCTTT. Translating gives CASSLADTEAFF.

V gene TRBV5-4 combines with J gene TRBJ2-3; D is perhaps TRBD2 (6 bases). Germline V CDR1 and CDR2: SGHNT, YYREEE (reference sequence). Trimming cost V 5 bases and J 7 bases, with 14 bases left between them. The CDR3 contains 13 residues. The CDR3 protein is CASRDTSSNTQYF. DNA for the CDR3: TGTGCCAGCAGAGACACTAGCTCAAATACGCAGTATTTT.

The chain joins TRBV5-4 to TRBJ2-5; TRBD1 aligns across 11 bases. With V trimmed by 4 bases and J by 7 bases, 6 bases remained unmatched. The germline CDR1 and CDR2 sequences are SGHNT and YYREEE (reference sequence). There are 14 residues in the CDR3. The DNA of the CDR3 is TGTGCCAGCAGCGGACAGGGGGCCGGTGTGACCCAGTACTTC. Its protein product is CASSGQGAGVTQYF.

The rearrangement joins TRBV3-1 (or the pseudogene TRBV3-2) to TRBJ1-4; the match to TRBD1 covers 7 bases. The V gene end was trimmed by 1 base and the J gene end by 2 bases; junction bases not matched to a gene: 7. This CDR3 contains 17 residues. The V gene's germline CDR1 is LGHDT and CDR2 YNNKEL (reference sequence). The CDR3 protein is CASSQARGRLTNEKLFF. In nucleotides, the CDR3 is TGTGCCAGCAGCCAAGCGAGGGGGCGCTTGACTAATGAAAAACTGTTTTTT.

This chain connects TRBV6-5 to TRBJ1-1; unclear D gene. The CDR3 sequence is 15 residues long. Per the germline V gene, CDR1 is MNHEY and CDR2 is SVGAGI. V lost 0 bases and J 4 bases, leaving 12 bases between the germline ends. The CDR3: CASSYSAQVSTEAFF. DNA for the CDR3: TGTGCCAGCAGTTACTCGGCTCAGGTGAGCACTGAAGCTTTCTTT.

The chain combines TRBV6-5 with TRBJ1-2, with D tentatively TRBD1 (5 bases). With 5 bases removed from V and 0 bases from J, the gap between germline ends came to 13 bases. This CDR3 is 15 amino acids long. Germline values: CDR1 MNHEY, CDR2 SVGAGI. The CDR3 here is CASSRGVKTNYGYTF. CDR3 DNA sequence: TGTGCCAGCAGTAGAGGGGTCAAGACTAACTATGGCTACACCTTC.

V is TRBV10-2 and J is TRBJ1-1; TRBD1 is a possible D gene (6 bases). The CDR3 extends over 13 amino acids. Germline V gives CDR1 WSHSY, CDR2 SAAADI. Between the trimmed V and J ends, which lost 7 bases and 6 bases, there was a span of 15 bases. The CDR3 nucleotides read TGCGCCAGCAAGGCCGGGGGCTTCGCTGAAGCTTTCTTT. Protein sequence: CASKAGGFAEAFF.

This chain connects TRBV7-3 to TRBJ2-1; D is possibly TRBD1 or TRBD2 (5 bases each). CDR3 size: 11 residues. Trimming left V 5 bases short and J 9 bases short, with 8 bases between. Germline V gene lookup returns CDR1 SGHTA and CDR2 FQGTGA. The CDR3 nucleotides read TGTGCCAGCAGCGCAGGGAGTGAGCAGTTCTTC. It specifies CASSAGSEQFF.

This rearrangement joins TRBV12-5 to TRBJ2-3; D is ambiguous. CDR1 and CDR2 from the germline V gene are LGHNT and FRNRAP. The V end was cut by 4 bases, the J end by 4 bases, with 6 bases between. The CDR3 is made up of 12 amino acids. The CDR3 sequence is CASGSPADTQYF. CDR3 nucleotides: TGTGCTAGTGGTTCACCGGCAGATACGCAGTATTTT.

Turning to this clone: A junction boundary mismatches the germline segment, possibly from a read error. The chain joins TRBV6-2 or TRBV6-3 to TRBJ2-7, with D perhaps matching TRBD2 (5 bases). The CDR3 length is 12 residues. The V gene's germline CDR1 is MNHEY and CDR2 SVGEGT. CDR3 loop: CASSYSSWEQCF. The CDR3 DNA reads TGTGCCAGCAGTTACTCTTCATGGGAGCAGTGCTTC.

This sequence joins TRBV9 and TRBJ1-3; D gene ambiguous. The CDR3 contains 14 residues. Per the germline V gene, CDR1 is SGDLS and CDR2 is YYNGEE. The V gene lost 0 bases and the J gene lost 2 bases, with 6 bases spanning the gap. CDR3 protein: CASSVGTAGNTIYF. DNA for the CDR3: TGTGCCAGCAGCGTAGGTACGGCTGGAAACACCATATATTTT.

This clone was observed a few times. The chain recombines TRBV10-1 with TRBJ2-1, with D possibly TRBD1 on 6 matching bases. Trimming cost V 3 bases and J 15 bases, with 18 bases left between them. The CDR3 has 13 residues. From germline, CDR1 is WNHNN and CDR2 SYGVQD (reference sequence). The CDR3 nucleotides are TGCGCCAGCAGTGACGTGGGACACCCAAGTCCGTTCTTC. Amino acids: CASSDVGHPSPFF.

The chain uses TRBV9 and TRBJ2-3, with TRBD2 as a possible D gene (6 bases). The CDR3 is made up of 14 amino acids. With 3 bases removed from V and 0 bases from J, the gap between germline ends came to 8 bases. Germline assignment: CDR1 SGDLS and CDR2 YYNGEE. The CDR3 reads CASSAGDSTDTQYF. The CDR3 nucleotides are TGTGCCAGCAGCGCGGGGGACAGCACAGATACGCAGTATTTT.

About this clone: One end of the junction varies from germline; a read error may be responsible. This chain joins TRBV13 and TRBJ2-1; TRBD2 agrees at 9 bases. The CDR3 is 15 amino acids. Germline V gene lookup returns CDR1 PRHDT and CDR2 FYEKMQ (reference sequence). The CDR3 bases are TGTGCCAGCAGCCCCGGGACTAGCTCCCACAATGAGCAGTTCTTC. It is translated as CASSPGTSSHNEQFF.

V is TRBV9 and J is TRBJ2-6; 9 bases fit TRBD1. The CDR3 length is 16 residues. Per germline, CDR1 SGDLS and CDR2 YYNGEE. V gave up 6 bases and J gave up 1 base; unmatched junction bases: 5. CDR3 DNA: TGTGCCAGCAATCGGGACAGGGATTCTGGGGCCAACGTCCTGACTTTC. Amino acid sequence: CASNRDRDSGANVLTF.

The chain joins TRBV27 to TRBJ1-2; D might be TRBD1 (6 bases). This CDR3 has 13 amino acids. V was pared by 6 bases and J by 8 bases, with 16 bases between. Germline CDR1 MNHEY, CDR2 SMNVEV (reference sequence). The CDR3 is CASSPRQAGGYTF. CDR3 sequence (DNA): TGTGCCAGCAGCCCACGACAGGCTGGAGGCTACACCTTC.

CDR3 sequence reads: CASSSSLGFSYEQYF. DNA for the CDR3: TGTGCCAGCAGCTCCTCCCTTGGGTTTTCCTACGAGCAGTACTTC. This chain connects TRBV7-8 to TRBJ2-7, with D unclear. The CDR3 is made up of 15 amino acids. Deletions cut 4 bases from V and 1 base from J, with 14 bases between. The germline CDR1 and CDR2 sequences are SGHVS and FQNEAQ.